A single sample is the source of the 32 T cell receptor beta chains below, sequenced in a study of Graves' ophthalmopathy and Graves' hyperthyroidism. The TCR beta CDR3 regions underwent amplification from RNA transcripts. Second-round multiplex PCR came after a first-round RT-PCR that employed HTBI primers. TCRdb itself ran the multiplex PCR reads through MiXCR, one entry per CDR3 protein. The sample lists about 210,000 distinct CDR3 sequences, 25% to 30% occurring once. Source material: peripheral blood. These receptors all come from a man aged 50 to 59 with Graves' ophthalmopathy.

This clonotype was counted ten times or more. The chain carries TRBV29-1 and TRBJ1-1; TRBD1 aligns across 10 bases. This CDR3 is 14 amino acids long. CDR1 and CDR2 (germline): SQVTM, ANQGSEA. The V gene end was trimmed by 6 bases and the J gene end by 5 bases; junction bases not matched to a gene: 9. CDR3: CSVGTGDLYTEAFF. The CDR3 coding sequence is TGCAGCGTCGGGACAGGGGATTTATATACTGAAGCTTTCTTT. Variable domain in full (rest from reference TRBV29-1 and TRBJ1-1): SAVISQKPSRDICQRGTSLTIQCQVDSQVTMMFWYRQQPGQSLTLIATANQGSEATYESGFVIDKFPISRPNLTFSTLTVSNMSPEDSSIYLCSVGTGDLYTEAFFGQGTRLTVV.

This clonotype was detected many times. V usage is TRBV20-1 and J usage is TRBJ2-5; the D gene is possibly TRBD2 (6 bases). Germline V gives CDR1 DFQATT, CDR2 SNEGSKA (reference sequence). Trimming stripped 6 bases from V and 1 base from J, with 15 bases between. This CDR3 comprises 14 residues. The CDR3 sequence is CSAPPAGIQETQYF. The CDR3 DNA is TGCAGTGCACCCCCAGCGGGCATCCAAGAGACCCAGTACTTC.

Ten or more counts support this clonotype. The gene calls are TRBV28 and TRBJ1-5; D perhaps matches TRBD1 (6 bases). Germline loops: CDR1 MDHEN, CDR2 SYDVKM. The V gene lost 4 bases and the J gene lost 2 bases, with 15 bases spanning the gap. This CDR3 is built from 16 residues. Written as DNA, the CDR3 is TGTGCCAGCAGTTCTTTAGGGGGGAGTGGCAATCAGCCCCAGCATTTT. This sequence encodes CASSSLGGSGNQPQHF.

This clonotype was counted many times. The chain carries TRBV7-8 and TRBJ1-2; 7 bases agree with TRBD1. This CDR3 is 17 amino acids long. V shed 1 base and J 0 bases; nucleotides not matched to a gene: 8. Looked up from germline, CDR1 is SGHVS and CDR2 is FQNEAQ. For the CDR3, the DNA is TGTGCCAGCAGCTTAGAGGTCCGGGACAGCCCTAACTATGGCTACACCTTC. Translation gives CASSLEVRDSPNYGYTF.

This clonotype was seen many times. The chain links TRBV20-1 to TRBJ1-1; D unresolved. This CDR3 region has 13 residues. From germline, CDR1 is DFQATT and CDR2 SNEGSKA (reference sequence). Trimming took off 3 bases at V and 0 bases at J, with 8 bases between the two ends. In DNA form, the CDR3 reads TGCAGTGCTAGTACGCAACTGAACACTGAAGCTTTCTTT. Translated: CSASTQLNTEAFF.

This chain joins TRBV6-1 and TRBJ2-5, with 8 bases aligning to TRBD1. Germline loops: CDR1 MNHNS, CDR2 SASEGT. This CDR3 is built from 13 residues. V gave up 6 bases and J gave up 5 bases; unmatched junction bases: 5. The CDR3 is CASSDRGWETQYF. Here the CDR3 DNA reads TGTGCCAGCAGCGACAGGGGCTGGGAGACCCAGTACTTC.

The chain couples TRBV6-1 to TRBJ2-7, with 8 bases lining up with TRBD1. The CDR3 contains 15 residues. CDR1 and CDR2 from the germline V gene are MNHNS and SASEGT. The V and J ends lost 1 base and 12 bases, in that order; junction bases with no gene match: 14. The CDR3 DNA reads TGTGCCAGCAGTGAAGTCTCAGGGGGCGTTAATCCCCGGTACTTC. Residues: CASSEVSGGVNPRYF.

V and J are TRBV6-1 and TRBJ1-5; D not certain. CDR1 is MNHNS, CDR2 SASEGT, per germline. The V end was cut by 7 bases, the J end by 0 bases, with 10 bases between. The CDR3 covers 14 residues. The CDR3, as DNA: TGTGCCAGCACTCAGGCGAATAGCAATCAGCCCCAGCATTTT. This gives the protein CASTQANSNQPQHF.

This clonotype was recorded at least ten times. The CDR3 loop reads CASSQDMASQETQYF. The CDR3 nucleotides read TGTGCCAGCAGCCAAGATATGGCTTCCCAAGAGACCCAGTACTTC. The chain joins TRBV3-1 to TRBJ2-5; D gene uncertain. V was shortened by 0 bases and J by 1 base, with 9 bases between the two germline ends. CDR3 length: 15 amino acids. CDR1 and CDR2 from the germline V gene are LGHDT and YNNKEL (reference sequence).

This clonotype was recorded many times. The chain links TRBV6-5 to TRBJ2-5, with 11 bases that match TRBD1. Trimming took 9 bases from V and 4 from J; bases not matched to a gene: 4. The V gene's germline CDR1 is MNHEY and CDR2 SVGAGI. This CDR3 has 13 amino acids. The CDR3 nucleotides read TGTGCCAGTGGACAGGGGGCGCGAGAGACCCAGTACTTC. Translated, it gives CASGQGARETQYF.

This clonotype has at least ten counts. The J gene is TRBJ1-5, the V gene TRBV6-2 or TRBV6-3; no reliable D call. This CDR3 contains 12 residues. The germline V and J ends were trimmed by 2 bases and 5 bases, with 4 bases remaining between them. CDR1 is MNHEY, CDR2 SVGEGT, per germline. Here the CDR3 reads CASSYQYQPQHF. The CDR3 DNA follows: TGTGCCAGCAGTTACCAATATCAGCCCCAGCATTTT.

V and J are TRBV6-4 and TRBJ2-7, with TRBD2 matching 8 bases. The CDR3 totals 17 residues. CDR1 and CDR2 (germline): MRHNA, SNTAGT. With V trimmed by 0 bases and J by 3 bases, 10 bases remained unmatched. In DNA, the CDR3 is TGTGCCAGCAGTGACTCGAAGGGTCTAGCGGGTATCTACGAGCAGTACTTC. Residues: CASSDSKGLAGIYEQYF.

The rearrangement uses TRBV19 and TRBJ1-1; TRBD1 is a possible D gene (5 bases). Per the germline V gene, CDR1 is LNHDA and CDR2 is SQIVND (reference sequence). Trimming removed 4 bases at V and 1 base at J, with 19 bases between. This CDR3 has 17 residues. The CDR3 sequence is CASSTVPDTGENTEAFF. In nucleotides, the CDR3 is TGTGCCAGTAGTACTGTGCCGGACACCGGGGAGAACACTGAAGCTTTCTTT.

CDR3 amino acids: CASSTRTGNTEAFF. CDR3 coding DNA: TGTGCCAGTAGTACCCGGACGGGGAACACTGAAGCTTTCTTT. The rearrangement links TRBV19 to TRBJ1-1; D is unclear. Germline CDR1 LNHDA, CDR2 SQIVND (reference sequence). V gave up 4 bases and J gave up 1 base, with 10 bases separating them. The CDR3 loop spans 14 amino acids.

This clonotype was observed at least ten times. The chain is built from TRBV28 and TRBJ2-7; 8 positions match TRBD2. This CDR3 has 15 residues. V gave up 4 bases and J gave up 3 bases; unmatched junction bases: 8. CDR1 and CDR2 from the germline V gene are MDHEN and SYDVKM. The CDR3 DNA reads TGTGCCAGCAGTTCCCCCGGTAGCGGGATCTACGAGCAGTACTTC. Translating gives CASSSPGSGIYEQYF.

The rearrangement uses TRBV6-5 and TRBJ1-1; 10 bases map to TRBD1. CDR1 is MNHEY, CDR2 SVGAGI, per germline. With 2 bases clipped from V and 5 bases from J, the junction kept 2 bases outside the gene matches. The CDR3 consists of 14 residues. The DNA of the CDR3 is TGTGCCAGCAGTTACACGGACAGGGGGACTGAAGCTTTCTTT. This sequence encodes CASSYTDRGTEAFF.

This clonotype appeared many times. The chain recombines TRBV6-2 or TRBV6-3 with TRBJ2-3; 8 bases align to TRBD2. CDR1 is MNHEY, CDR2 SVGEGT, per germline. This CDR3 region has 17 residues. The trim removed 7 bases at V and 0 bases at J, leaving 12 bases unmatched. Here the CDR3 DNA reads TGTGCCAGCATCCCCACCGGGAGGGCACCTAGCACAGATACGCAGTATTTT. Residues: CASIPTGRAPSTDTQYF.

V and J are TRBV28 and TRBJ1-5, with D unresolved. The V end lost 3 bases, the J end lost 10 bases, and 13 bases lay between the germline ends. CDR3 length equals 13 residues. The germline V gene encodes CDR1 MDHEN and CDR2 SYDVKM. CDR3 in amino acids: CASSFGQEDPQHF. The CDR3 DNA is TGTGCCAGCAGTTTCGGCCAGGAGGATCCCCAGCATTTT. Together with reference TRBV28 and TRBJ1-5, the CDR3 gives the full variable domain: DVKVTQSSRYLVKRTGEKVFLECVQDMDHENMFWYRQDPGLGLRLIYFSYDVKMKEKGDIPEGYSVSREKKERFSLILESASTNQTSMYLCASSFGQEDPQHFGDGTRLSIL.

The rearrangement joins TRBV12-3 or TRBV12-4 to TRBJ2-7, with a weak D call TRBD2 (6 bases). Trimming removed 3 bases from V and 8 bases from J, with 11 bases in between. The CDR3 has 12 amino acids. Here the CDR3 reads CASSLEGLQQYF. The CDR3 nucleotides read TGTGCCAGCAGTTTGGAGGGATTGCAGCAGTACTTC.

The table lists this clonotype with many counts. The chain employs TRBV18 and TRBJ2-5; D not certain. The CDR3 sequence is 12 residues long. CDR1 is KGHSH and CDR2 is LQKENI in the germline V gene. Trimming left V 2 bases short and J 1 base short, with 2 bases between. Here the CDR3 reads CASSPAQETQYF. In DNA form, the CDR3 reads TGTGCCAGCTCACCAGCCCAAGAGACCCAGTACTTC.

This clonotype was seen at least ten times. The J gene is TRBJ1-2, the V gene TRBV19; 7 nucleotides align to TRBD1. Trimming removed 5 bases from V and 5 bases from J; junction bases left unmatched: 8. The CDR3 runs 14 residues. Per germline, CDR1 LNHDA and CDR2 SQIVND (reference sequence). CDR3 nucleotide sequence: TGTGCCAGTAGTCCCGACAGGGATCTTTATGGCTACACCTTC. Amino acid sequence: CASSPDRDLYGYTF.

This clonotype has ten or more counts. CDR3 bases: TGTGCCAGCAAGGTGGGACAGAACCTTGCCTACGAGCAGTACTTC. Residues: CASKVGQNLAYEQYF. The gene calls are TRBV6-1 and TRBJ2-7; 7 bases agree with TRBD1. V shed 7 bases, J shed 2 bases, and the junction held 11 bases outside the gene matches. The CDR3 runs to 15 residues. Germline-derived CDR1 and CDR2 are MNHNS and SASEGT.

This clonotype was picked up many times. The J gene is TRBJ2-7, the V gene TRBV3-1, with TRBD1 matching 9 bases. The J segment lost 3 bases and the V segment lost 3 bases, leaving 6 bases of the junction unmatched. CDR1 is LGHDT, CDR2 YNNKEL, per germline (reference sequence). This CDR3 region has 15 residues. CDR3 protein: CASSQYRDRDYEQYF. CDR3 coding DNA: TGTGCCAGCAGCCAGTACCGGGACAGGGACTACGAGCAGTACTTC.

In this sample, this clonotype turned up many times. This chain links TRBV6-2 or TRBV6-3 with TRBJ2-7; D not certain. The germline V and J ends were trimmed by 6 bases and 2 bases, with 14 bases remaining between them. Germline CDR1 MNHEY, CDR2 SVGEGT. The CDR3 consists of 14 residues. The CDR3 sequence is CASSPSMDPYEQYF. CDR3 nucleotide sequence: TGTGCCAGCAGCCCGTCCATGGATCCCTACGAGCAGTACTTC.

The chain carries TRBV6-5 and TRBJ2-7; D gene uncertain. Trimming cost V 0 bases and J 10 bases, with 16 bases left between them. The germline gives CDR1 MNHEY, CDR2 SVGAGI. The CDR3 totals 14 residues. DNA of the CDR3: TGTGCCAGCAGTTACTCACCCGAACCTCGATCCCAGTACTTC. Translated: CASSYSPEPRSQYF.

This clonotype showed up just once. The chain has TRBV15 and TRBJ1-2, with a possible D match to TRBD1 (5 bases). V was pared by 0 bases and J by 1 base, with 9 bases between. Germline loops: CDR1 LNHNV, CDR2 YYDKDF (reference sequence). The CDR3 loop spans 15 amino acids. The CDR3 sequence is CATSRDSGGNYGYTF. The CDR3 DNA sequence: TGTGCCACCAGCAGAGATTCGGGGGGTAACTATGGCTACACCTTC.

This clonotype was counted ten times or more. V and J are TRBV6-5 and TRBJ2-5; 10 bases are a match to TRBD1. After removal of 7 bases from V and 7 bases from J, the junction contained 6 bases not matched to a gene. Germline V gene sequence: CDR1 MNHEY, CDR2 SVGAGI. This CDR3 is 13 amino acids long. CDR3 sequence: CASTQRTGGTQYF. The CDR3 coding sequence is TGTGCCAGCACTCAACGGACAGGGGGGACCCAGTACTTC.

This clonotype was found a few times. V usage is TRBV6-2 or TRBV6-3 and J usage is TRBJ1-1; D is unclear. The V and J ends lost 2 bases and 1 base respectively, with 8 bases between them. CDR1 MNHEY and CDR2 SVGEGT come from the germline V gene. The CDR3 is 14 amino acids. This CDR3 reads CASSYVGRNTEAFF. The CDR3 DNA is TGTGCCAGCAGTTACGTCGGGCGGAACACTGAAGCTTTCTTT.

CDR3 sequence reads: CASRSIKVPGTANTGELFF. CDR3 nucleotides: TGTGCCAGTAGGTCGATCAAGGTCCCCGGGACCGCGAACACCGGGGAGCTGTTTTTT. J is TRBJ2-2 and V is TRBV19, with D perhaps being TRBD1 or TRBD2 (5 bases each). This CDR3 is built from 19 residues. V lost 6 bases, J lost 0 bases, and 23 bases lay in between. CDR1 is LNHDA and CDR2 is SQIVND in the germline V gene (reference sequence).

This clonotype showed up many times. The chain employs TRBV12-3 or TRBV12-4 and TRBJ2-5; TRBD1 might be the D (5 bases). The V end lost 5 bases, the J end lost 1 base, and 11 bases lay between the germline ends. The CDR3 has 14 amino acids. The CDR3 loop reads CASSPGSSQETQYF. For the CDR3, the DNA is TGTGCCAGCAGTCCAGGGTCCTCCCAAGAGACCCAGTACTTC.

At least ten counts were recorded for this clonotype. The chain uses TRBV6-5 and TRBJ2-5, with 7 bases matching TRBD1. This CDR3 contains 14 residues. Germline CDR1 is MNHEY and CDR2 is SVGAGI. The junction had 9 bases not matched to a gene; V was cut back by 2 bases and J by 9 bases. The DNA of the CDR3 is TGTGCCAGCAGTTACGAAGAGGGGGCAAGATCCCAGTACTTC. Its translation is CASSYEEGARSQYF.

V usage is TRBV28 and J usage is TRBJ2-7; 7 bases map to TRBD2. Unmatched junction bases numbered 10, after V lost 8 bases and J lost 3 bases. The CDR3 spans 14 residues. Germline CDR1 and CDR2: MDHEN and SYDVKM. CDR3 protein: CASEGEGKGYEQYF. CDR3 sequence (DNA): TGTGCCAGCGAAGGGGAGGGAAAGGGCTACGAGCAGTACTTC.